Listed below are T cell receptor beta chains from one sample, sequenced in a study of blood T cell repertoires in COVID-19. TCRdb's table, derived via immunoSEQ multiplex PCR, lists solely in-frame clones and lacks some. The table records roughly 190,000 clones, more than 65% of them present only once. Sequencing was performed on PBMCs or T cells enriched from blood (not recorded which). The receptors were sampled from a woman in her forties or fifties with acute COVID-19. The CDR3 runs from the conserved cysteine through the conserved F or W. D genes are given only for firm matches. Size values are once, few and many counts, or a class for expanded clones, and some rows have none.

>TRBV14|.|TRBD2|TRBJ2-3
CASSQGLARGSTQYF
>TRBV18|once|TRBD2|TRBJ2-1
CASQIAGGSSNEQFF
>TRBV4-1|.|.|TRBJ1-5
CASSPVGGQPQHF
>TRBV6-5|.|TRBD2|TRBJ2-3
CASSLAGGTTDTQYF
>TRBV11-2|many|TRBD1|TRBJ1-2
CASRDRTGRTYGYTF
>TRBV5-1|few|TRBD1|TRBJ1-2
CASSQGQGWYGYTF
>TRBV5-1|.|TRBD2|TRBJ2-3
CASSPHSGGGDTQYF
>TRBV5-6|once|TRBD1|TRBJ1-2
CASSKRQGRNYGYTF
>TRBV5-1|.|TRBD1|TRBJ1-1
CASSSEKQGAKTEAFF
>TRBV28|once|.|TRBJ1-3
CASSSLRGPSGNTIYF
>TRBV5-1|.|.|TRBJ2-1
CASRPQGHADNEQFF
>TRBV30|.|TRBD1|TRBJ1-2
CAWSDWGQGSAYGYTF
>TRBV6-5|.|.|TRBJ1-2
CASSYLGDGYTF
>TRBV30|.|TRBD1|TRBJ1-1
CAGQGAETEAFF
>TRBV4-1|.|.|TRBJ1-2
CASSPDGNYGYTF
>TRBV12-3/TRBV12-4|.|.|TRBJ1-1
CASSPGVWEAFF
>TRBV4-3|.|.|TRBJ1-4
CASSQAGATNEKLFF
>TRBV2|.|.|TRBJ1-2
CASSSGPGRFRVDGYTF
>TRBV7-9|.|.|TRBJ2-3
CASSLRQRLSTDTQYF
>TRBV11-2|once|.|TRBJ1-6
CASSSRGARPPFNSPLHF
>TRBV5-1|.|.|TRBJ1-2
CASSTGEYYGYTF
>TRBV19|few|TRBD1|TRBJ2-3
CASHGTGFTDTQYF
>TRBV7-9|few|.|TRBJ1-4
CASTPGVANEKLFF
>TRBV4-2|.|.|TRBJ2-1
CASSQDRGLRNEQFF
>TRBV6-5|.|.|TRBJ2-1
CASTRGAEQFF
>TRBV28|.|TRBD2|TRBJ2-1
CASSYGGANEQFF
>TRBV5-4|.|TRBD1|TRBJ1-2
CASSPQGVLYGYTF
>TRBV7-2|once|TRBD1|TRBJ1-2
CASSPTVEGAFSYTF
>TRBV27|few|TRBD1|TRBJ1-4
CASSPDRAGKLFF
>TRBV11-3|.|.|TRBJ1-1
CASSRQENTEAFF
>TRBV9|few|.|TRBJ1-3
CASSGFDGSSGNTIYF
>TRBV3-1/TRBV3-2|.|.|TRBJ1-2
CASSQGGQGYNYGYTF
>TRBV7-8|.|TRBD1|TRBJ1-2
CASSRTGDGYTF
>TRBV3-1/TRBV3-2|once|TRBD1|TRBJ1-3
CASSQRITGAGNTIYF
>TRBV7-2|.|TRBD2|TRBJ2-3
CASRPLALAGGLTDTQYF
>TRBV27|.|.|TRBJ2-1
CASSQEDWDNEQFF
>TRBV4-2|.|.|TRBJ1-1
CASSQEETANTEAFF
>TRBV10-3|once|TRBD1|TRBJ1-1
CAISPGQGTEAFF
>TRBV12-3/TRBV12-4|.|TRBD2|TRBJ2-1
CASSFLQRGEQFF
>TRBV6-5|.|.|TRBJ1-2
CASSYSGAGYGYTF
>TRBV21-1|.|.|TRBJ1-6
CATKGGGSTYNSPLHF
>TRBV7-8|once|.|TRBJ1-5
CASSFGIGNQPQHF